This T cell receptor (beta chain) is from a study of shared clonotypes between healthy human individuals. The CDR3 has 14 residues. CDR1 is SGHRS, CDR2 YFSETQ, per germline. V was pared by 2 bases and J by 0 bases, with 7 bases between. The table lists this clone with a count of one. The antigen remains unidentified. This sample includes further DNA sequences coding for the same CDR3. The study's findings and limits: Among non-shared clonotypes, generation probabilities were lower than among those shared by all four donors.

Once extracted for a subset, genomic DNA was divided evenly among several immunoSEQ plates. Sequencing used immunoSEQ multiplex PCR; TCRdb keeps in-frame clones, though not all of them. The repertoire holds over 2 million clones, with just under 95% as singletons. The V call is TRBV5-1, the J call TRBJ2-3, with D possibly matching TRBD2 (6 bases). Sequences were obtained from naive CD4+ T cells from PBMCs. Documented subset: CD45RA+ positively selected. The sequence came from a man between 18 and 29 years old in good health. Some clones in this sample may be carry-over from other donors' samples. The chain's CDR3 is CASSLSGSTDTQYF. Written as DNA, the CDR3 is TGCGCCAGCAGCTTAAGCGGGAGCACAGATACGCAGTATTTT.